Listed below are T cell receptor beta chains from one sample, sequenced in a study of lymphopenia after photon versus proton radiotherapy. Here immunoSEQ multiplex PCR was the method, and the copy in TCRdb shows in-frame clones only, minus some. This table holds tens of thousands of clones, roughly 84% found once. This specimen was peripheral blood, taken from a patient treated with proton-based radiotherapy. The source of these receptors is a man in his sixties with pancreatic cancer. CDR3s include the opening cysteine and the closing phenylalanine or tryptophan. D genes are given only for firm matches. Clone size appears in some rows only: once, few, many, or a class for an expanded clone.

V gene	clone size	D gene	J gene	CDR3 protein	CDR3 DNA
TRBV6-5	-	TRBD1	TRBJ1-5	CASRGAGGRQPQHF	TGTGCCAGCAGGGGGGCAGGGGGACGACAGCCCCAGCATTTT
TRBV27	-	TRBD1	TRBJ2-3	CASSPNTRGTGTDTQYF	TGTGCCAGCAGCCCAAACACAAGGGGGACAGGCACAGATACGCAGTATTTT
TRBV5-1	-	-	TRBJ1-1	CASSLPGSNTEAFF	TGCGCCAGCAGCTTGCCCGGGTCGAACACTGAAGCTTTCTTT
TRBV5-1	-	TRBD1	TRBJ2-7	CASSLVKATGYSYEQYF	TGCGCCAGCAGCTTGGTGAAAGCGACAGGGTACTCCTACGAGCAGTACTTC
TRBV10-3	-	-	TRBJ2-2	CAISDPPNTGELFF	TGTGCCATCAGTGACCCGCCGAACACCGGGGAGCTGTTTTTT
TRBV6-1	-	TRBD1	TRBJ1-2	CASSEGQGNYGYTF	TGTGCCAGCAGTGAGGGACAGGGAAACTATGGCTACACCTTC
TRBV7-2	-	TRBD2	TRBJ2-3	CASSLEVAGVTSTDTQYF	TGTGCCAGCAGCTTAGAAGTCGCGGGAGTAACTAGCACAGATACGCAGTATTTT
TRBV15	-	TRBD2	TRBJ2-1	CATSRGSPSGSTYNEQFF	TGTGCCACCAGCAGGGGGAGCCCTAGCGGGAGTACCTACAATGAGCAGTTCTTC
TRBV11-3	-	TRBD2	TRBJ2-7	CASSVRLAGEGEQYF	TGTGCCAGCAGCGTAAGACTAGCGGGAGAGGGCGAGCAGTACTTC
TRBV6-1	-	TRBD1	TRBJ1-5	CASTLGGTVNQPQHF	TGTGCCAGCACCCTTGGGGGGACAGTAAATCAGCCCCAGCATTTT
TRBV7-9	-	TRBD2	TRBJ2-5	CASSPRLAGDRETQYF	TGTGCCAGCAGCCCGAGACTAGCGGGAGATAGGGAGACCCAGTACTTC
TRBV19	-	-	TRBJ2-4	CASSIVSVAKNIQYF	TGTGCCAGTAGTATCGTTAGCGTAGCCAAAAACATTCAGTACTTC
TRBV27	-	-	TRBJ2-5	CASTLPPPRFEETQYF	TGTGCCAGCACCCTCCCCCCCCCGCGTTTTGAAGAGACCCAGTACTTC
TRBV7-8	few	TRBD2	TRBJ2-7	CASSPVSGSRHEQYF	TGTGCCAGCAGCCCGGTTAGCGGGAGTCGGCACGAGCAGTACTTC